Below, one TCR beta chain is given with its context. This clonotype showed up many times. This receptor's antigen is unknown. It has no much larger one-base neighbor in the sample; base qualities were not kept. This sample stems from a study of breast tumors, draining lymph nodes, adjacent tissues listed by TCRdb under 2016. About the investigation overall: Breast cancer patients provided tumor, adjacent nontumor tissue and axillary lymph nodes, and the study compared the TCR beta repertoires across these three sources. The study was designed to assess the relationships and possible T-cell exchange between tumor, surrounding tissue and draining lymph node repertoires in human breast cancer.

Study-wide findings and limitations: The similarity between tumor and nontumor tissue repertoires was significantly greater in luminal-like breast cancer than in basal-like breast cancer. The conclusion that tumor T cells originate in lymph nodes was presented as consistent with a hypothesis rather than as directly demonstrated. The data were considered consistent with the idea that most tumor T cells come from the lymph node and then expand in tumor tissue. T-cell repertoire diversity in tumors was found to be lower than in lymph nodes but higher than in nontumor tissue, and preferential V and J gene usage was observed.

Including the terminal cysteine and phenylalanine, the CDR3 comprises 17 residues. The entry retains the CDR3 DNA only, 51 bases that are in frame from base 1. V ends up 0 bases short and J 7 bases short, with an unmatched junction base count of 8. CDR1 and CDR2, per the germline V gene, are SGHDN and FVKESK. Lymph node samples were obtained from the axillary draining lymph nodes of breast cancer patients. TCRdb lists the instrument as Illumina HiSeq 2000. TCR beta chain libraries were generated by multiplex PCR amplification. High-throughput sequencing was used to analyze the amplified TCR beta chain products. TCRdb reanalyzed the raw reads on its own, using fastp at Q25 for trimming and MiXCR for clone calling, and kept in-frame beta chains. Rows are combined by CDR3 protein, so each entry shows the most common genes and DNA. Recorded for this sample are 85,000 to 130,000 distinct CDR3 sequences; more than 25% of them occurred a single time. The ten largest clones capture 4.5% to 7% of the sample.

The chain employs TRBV14 and TRBJ2-4, and 11 junctional nucleotides match TRBD1. The specimen sequenced was axillary lymph node tissue. The TCR originated in a female donor with breast cancer. Some clones in this sample may be carry-over from other donors' samples. CDR3 sequence: CASSQDRDRGGLNIQYF. The DNA is TGTGCCAGCAGCCAAGATAGGGACAGGGGGGGATTGAACATTCAGTACTTC.